These 29 T cell receptor beta chains came from one sample sequenced in a study. A single record per CDR3 protein comes from TCRdb applying MiXCR to the 5' RACE reads. The sample holds 20,000 to 25,000 distinct CDR3 sequences, 30% seen once. The sequenced sample consisted of tumor-infiltrating naive CD4+ T cells sorted from the breast tumor. The subset here: naive CD4+ T cells, CD4+CD45RA+CD25-. These receptors all stem from a female donor with breast cancer.

This clonotype is classed as medium-sized (0.01 to 0.1%). The chain recombines TRBV29-1 with TRBJ2-7; TRBD2 might be the D (6 bases). The CDR3 spans 12 residues. The germline gives CDR1 SQVTM, CDR2 ANQGSEA. Deletions cut 4 bases from V and 7 bases from J, with 14 bases between. CDR3 in DNA: TGCAGCGTTGCGTCGCCTGCGGGGGAGCAGTACTTC. This encodes CSVASPAGEQYF.

The chain has TRBV6-4 and TRBJ2-1; 15 bases are a match to TRBD2. This CDR3 is 16 amino acids long. Germline V gene sequence: CDR1 MRHNA, CDR2 SNTAGT. V lost 4 bases to trimming and J lost 7 bases; unmatched junction nucleotides: 5. The CDR3 sequence: CASSAWTSGRVNEQFF. The DNA for the CDR3 is TGTGCCAGCAGTGCCTGGACTAGCGGGAGGGTAAATGAGCAGTTCTTC.

The V call is TRBV6-5, the J call TRBJ1-1, with D perhaps matching TRBD1 (5 bases). V dropped 7 bases and J dropped 2 bases, with 17 bases sitting between them. Per germline, CDR1 MNHEY and CDR2 SVGAGI. CDR3 length: 15 residues. The CDR3 coding sequence is TGTGCCAGCACCCCTCGGGGACTGCAAAACACTGAAGCTTTCTTT. Protein: CASTPRGLQNTEAFF.

The rearrangement links TRBV20-1 to TRBJ1-5; D is possibly TRBD1 (5 bases). Trimming stripped 2 bases from V and 3 bases from J, with 14 bases between. This CDR3 spans 15 amino acids. The V gene's germline CDR1 is DFQATT and CDR2 SNEGSKA (reference sequence). CDR3 bases: TGCAGTGCTAGATATGGGACGGCCCCCAATCAGCCCCAGCATTTT. It codes for CSARYGTAPNQPQHF.

This clonotype turned up a few times. The rearrangement links TRBV7-9 to TRBJ2-7; the D gene is possibly TRBD2 (6 bases). V lost 5 bases and J lost 1, with 9 bases in between. The CDR3 sequence is 13 residues long. Germline values: CDR1 SEHNR, CDR2 FQNEAQ (reference sequence). Written as DNA, the CDR3 is TGTGCCAGCAGCCTTAGCGGTTCCTACGAGCAGTACTTC. Residues: CASSLSGSYEQYF.

This clonotype was detected only a few times. The rearrangement joins TRBV20-1 to TRBJ1-3; D perhaps matches TRBD1 (5 bases). Germline values: CDR1 DFQATT, CDR2 SNEGSKA (reference sequence). The CDR3 length is 14 residues. V lost 0 bases, J lost 7 bases, and 13 bases lay in between. For the CDR3, the DNA is TGCAGTGCTAGAGACAGGGTTTCGGCGAACACCATATATTTT. It specifies CSARDRVSANTIYF.

Details on this clonotype: At one end the junction does not follow the germline gene, possibly because of a read error. The V and J genes are TRBV7-3 and TRBJ2-1; D possibly corresponds to TRBD2 (6 bases). The CDR3 extends over 14 amino acids. Germline CDR1 SGHTA, CDR2 FQGTGA. The CDR3 DNA is TGTGCCGGCAGCGTAGTCCGGGGGTACAATGAGCAGTTCTTC. This gives the protein CAGSVVRGYNEQFF.

This chain connects TRBV4-2 to TRBJ2-1; 10 nucleotides agree with TRBD2. This CDR3 is built from 19 residues. In germline, CDR1 is LGHNA, CDR2 YNFKEQ. Trimming at V came to 0 bases and at J to 2 bases, leaving 10 bases not matched to a gene. CDR3 DNA: TGTGCCAGCAGCCAAGATCGACGGGGAAGCGGGAGGGCCTACAATGAGCAGTTCTTC. The encoded protein is CASSQDRRGSGRAYNEQFF.

Many counts were recorded for this clonotype. The chain has TRBV20-1 and TRBJ1-2; weak D call: TRBD1 (5 bases). This CDR3 contains 15 residues. From germline, CDR1 is DFQATT and CDR2 SNEGSKA (reference sequence). V gave up 3 bases and J gave up 2 bases, with 16 bases separating them. The CDR3 loop is CSASPTALSNYGYTF. The DNA of the CDR3 is TGCAGTGCTAGCCCGACAGCCCTCTCCAACTATGGCTACACCTTC.

This clonotype appeared a few times. Just one base apart from a much larger clone, this may be a read error. V usage is TRBV24-1 and J usage is TRBJ1-6; TRBD1 might be the D (6 bases). The CDR3 is made up of 13 amino acids. The V gene's germline CDR1 is KGHDR and CDR2 SFDVKD. Between the trimmed V and J ends, which lost 5 bases and 7 bases, there was a span of 8 bases. DNA of the CDR3: TGTGCCACCAGTGGGACAGAGAATTCACCCCTCCACTTT. Translated, it gives CATSGTENSPLHF.

This clonotype was found once. The V and J genes are TRBV4-1 and TRBJ2-2; D call uncertain. V lost 1 base and J lost 6, with 18 bases in between. Germline V gene data show CDR1 as MGHRA and CDR2 as YSYEKL. CDR3 length: 17 amino acids. The CDR3, as DNA: TGCGCCAGCAGCCAAGTGAGTCGAGCCAGGAGAGCCGGGGAGCTGTTTTTT. Translation: CASSQVSRARRAGELFF.

The rearrangement links TRBV11-2 to TRBJ2-2; the match to TRBD2 covers 14 bases. Germline CDR1 and CDR2: SGHAT and FQNNGV. This CDR3 has 16 amino acids. Germline trimming cut 6 bases from V and 5 bases from J; bases unmatched to any gene: 5. CDR3 bases: TGTGCCAGCAGAGGACTAGCGGGAGGCAGAACCGGGGAGCTGTTTTTT. Translated: CASRGLAGGRTGELFF.

The chain combines TRBV20-1 with TRBJ2-1, with TRBD1 as a possible D gene (6 bases). The CDR3 has 13 amino acids. From germline, CDR1 is DFQATT and CDR2 SNEGSKA (reference sequence). V was shortened by 3 bases and J by 9 bases, with 15 bases between the two germline ends. CDR3 nucleotides: TGCAGTGCTAGCCGGGGCCTAGGGGGTGAGCAGTTCTTC. This codes for CSASRGLGGEQFF.

This clonotype showed up many times. The chain joins TRBV20-1 to TRBJ2-5, with TRBD2 matching 13 bases. The V segment lost 0 bases and the J segment 1 base; nucleotides outside the gene matches: 8. This CDR3 contains 18 residues. Germline CDR1 and CDR2: DFQATT and SNEGSKA (reference sequence). The CDR3 DNA sequence: TGCAGTGCTAGAGATGCCCGACTAGCGGGAGGCCCCCAAGAGACCCAGTACTTC. Protein sequence: CSARDARLAGGPQETQYF.

By share, this clonotype counts as medium-sized. This sequence joins TRBV5-1 and TRBJ2-3, with 10 bases lining up with TRBD1. Germline CDR1 SGHRS, CDR2 YFSETQ. The CDR3 is made up of 16 amino acids. The trim removed 3 bases at V and 4 bases at J, leaving 8 bases unmatched. For the CDR3, the DNA is TGCGCCAGCAGCTCGACCGGGACAGGGGTAGCAGATACGCAGTATTTT. Protein sequence: CASSSTGTGVADTQYF.

This clonotype has only a few counts. V and J are TRBV6-5 and TRBJ1-2; 9 nucleotides match TRBD1. CDR1 is MNHEY, CDR2 SVGAGI, per germline. The CDR3 is 18 residues long. J was trimmed by 4 bases and V by 5 bases; bases with no gene match: 17. CDR3 loop: CASSTRKAPGQGFYGYTF. The CDR3 coding sequence is TGTGCCAGCAGTACGAGGAAAGCGCCGGGACAGGGTTTCTATGGCTACACCTTC.

On this clonotype: The CDR3 ends on some other residue instead of the conserved phenylalanine or tryptophan, so this is likely a read error. The chain joins TRBV4-1 to TRBJ2-1; 7 bases agree with TRBD2. The junction had 6 bases not matched to a gene; V was cut back by 5 bases and J by 2 bases. There are 15 residues in the CDR3. Germline values: CDR1 MGHRA, CDR2 YSYEKL. CDR3 region: CASSKLATAYNEQFS. The DNA of the CDR3 is TGCGCCAGCAGCAAACTAGCGACCGCCTACAATGAGCAGTTCTCC.

The V and J genes are TRBV4-3 and TRBJ2-7; a weak D match, TRBD1 (5 bases). Germline CDR1 reads LGHNA; CDR2 reads YSLEER. V was clipped by 0 bases and J by 5 bases, with 17 bases between them. The CDR3 is 16 amino acids. This CDR3 is CASSQEPGQGGDEQYF. The CDR3 DNA reads as TGCGCCAGCAGCCAAGAACCAGGGCAGGGTGGCGACGAGCAGTACTTC.

The chain employs TRBV20-1 and TRBJ1-1, with TRBD1 matching over 7 bases. Germline V gene data show CDR1 as DFQATT and CDR2 as SNEGSKA (reference sequence). After removal of 1 base from V and 4 bases from J, the junction contained 3 bases not matched to a gene. This CDR3 is 13 amino acids long. Here the CDR3 reads CSARGQGATEAFF. In DNA form, the CDR3 reads TGCAGTGCTAGAGGACAGGGAGCCACTGAAGCTTTCTTT.

This clonotype was seen ten or more times. The chain couples TRBV12-3 or TRBV12-4 to TRBJ2-7, with D possibly being TRBD1 (6 bases). The CDR3 covers 13 residues. Deletions cut 4 bases from V and 2 bases from J, with 9 bases between. The CDR3, as DNA: TGTGCCAGCAGTTGGACAGCTACCTACGAGCAGTACTTC. Translated: CASSWTATYEQYF.

The CDR3 protein is CSALPGTSGRGTQYF. In DNA form, the CDR3 reads TGCAGTGCTCTACCTGGGACTAGCGGGAGAGGCACGCAGTATTTT. The chain couples TRBV20-1 to TRBJ2-3; 14 nucleotides align to TRBD2. J was trimmed by 9 bases and V by 5 bases; bases with no gene match: 10. Germline loops: CDR1 DFQATT, CDR2 SNEGSKA (reference sequence). The CDR3 spans 15 residues.

Note on this clonotype: A read error may be the cause here, since a much bigger clone is one base away. This sequence joins TRBV7-3 and TRBJ2-1; D perhaps matches TRBD2 (6 bases). CDR1 SGHTA and CDR2 FQGTGA come from the germline V gene. CDR3 length equals 14 residues. CDR3 DNA sequence: TGTGCCAGCAGCTTAGTCCGGGGGTACAATAAGCAGTTCTTC. Protein product: CASSLVRGYNKQFF.

This clonotype was seen a few times. V gene TRBV6-6 combines with J gene TRBJ2-1; 10 positions match TRBD1. Germline V gives CDR1 MNHNY, CDR2 SVGAGI (reference sequence). This CDR3 spans 15 amino acids. Germline trimming cut 6 bases from V and 4 bases from J; bases unmatched to any gene: 6. The CDR3 DNA reads as TGTGCCAGCAGCGCCGGGACAGGGGATTACAATGAGCAGTTCTTC. Its translation: CASSAGTGDYNEQFF.

V is TRBV15 and J is TRBJ2-1, with D perhaps matching TRBD2 (6 bases). The V gene lost 1 base and the J gene lost 6 bases, with 19 bases spanning the gap. Per germline, CDR1 LNHNV and CDR2 YYDKDF (reference sequence). The CDR3 extends over 17 amino acids. The CDR3 is CATSRVRIKGLTNEQFF. The CDR3 DNA reads as TGTGCCACCAGCAGAGTCCGAATCAAGGGACTCACCAATGAGCAGTTCTTC.

This clonotype has at least ten counts. This chain joins TRBV6-1 and TRBJ2-7; D remains unclear. The germline V gene encodes CDR1 MNHNS and CDR2 SASEGT. The CDR3 extends over 17 amino acids. The V end was cut by 2 bases, the J end by 2 bases, with 19 bases between. DNA for the CDR3: TGTGCCAGCAGTGAAAGGGTTGGCTTCCCACCCACCTACGAGCAGTACTTC. Protein sequence: CASSERVGFPPTYEQYF.

This clonotype is medium-sized in the sample. The chain links TRBV27 to TRBJ1-2, with D tentatively TRBD1 (5 bases). In germline, CDR1 is MNHEY, CDR2 SMNVEV (reference sequence). This CDR3 is 13 amino acids long. V was pared by 3 bases and J by 4 bases, with 9 bases between. The CDR3 region has the DNA TGTGCCAGCAGTTTCACAGGAAGCTATGGCTACACCTTC. Its protein product is CASSFTGSYGYTF.

The V and J genes are TRBV29-1 and TRBJ2-4, with D tentatively TRBD1 (8 bases). Looked up from germline, CDR1 is SQVTM and CDR2 is ANQGSEA. Trimming left V 0 bases short and J 6 bases short, with 15 bases between. The CDR3 extends over 15 amino acids. CDR3 protein: CSVEDWGGTGNIQYF. CDR3 DNA: TGCAGCGTTGAAGATTGGGGGGGGACAGGAAACATTCAGTACTTC.

DNA of the CDR3: TGTGCCAGCAGTTTTGAGGGGAGCTCCTACGAGCAGTACTTC. Protein: CASSFEGSSYEQYF. This chain links TRBV27 with TRBJ2-7; perhaps D is TRBD1 or TRBD2 (5 bases each). Trimming left V 3 bases short and J 0 bases short, with 9 bases between. The CDR3 consists of 14 residues. Per the germline V gene, CDR1 is MNHEY and CDR2 is SMNVEV (reference sequence).

In this sample, this clonotype is medium-sized. The J gene is TRBJ1-1, the V gene TRBV5-1; D is perhaps TRBD1 (5 bases). There are 14 residues in the CDR3. CDR1 and CDR2 (germline): SGHRS, YFSETQ. V gave up 0 bases and J gave up 3 bases, with 9 bases separating them. The CDR3 reads CASSLGWGDTEAFF. As DNA, the CDR3 is TGCGCCAGCAGCTTGGGGTGGGGCGACACTGAAGCTTTCTTT.